This T cell receptor beta chain was observed in a study of CD8 T cells in Susac syndrome. Sequencing of TCR beta covered CD8+ and CD4+ T cells obtained from blood. Controls matched for sex and age were healthy donors. The TEMRA cells underwent FACS enrichment, while the CD8+ and CD4+ T cells underwent negative isolation. With random hexamers, 0.5 to 1 ug RNA was reverse transcribed. Across 54 Vbeta and 13 Jbeta, TCR beta CDR3 was amplified with immunoSEQ multiplex PCR. Each CDR3 protein gets one entry after TCRdb re-called the immunoSEQ multiplex PCR reads with MiXCR. The table includes 150,000 to 200,000 distinct CDR3 sequences, about 90% detected once. The CDR3 runs 15 residues. Germline CDR1 SGHRS, CDR2 YFSETQ. V gave up 4 bases and J gave up 3 bases; unmatched junction bases: 8.

The sequenced material came from CD4+ T cells from PBMCs. The chain has TRBV5-1 and TRBJ2-5, with 8 nucleotides matching TRBD2. The clonotype was recovered from a human donor in good health. The CDR3 nucleotides are TGCGCCAGCAGCCCAACCGGGACTAGGAAAGAGACCCAGTACTTC. Amino acid sequence: CASSPTGTRKETQYF. Full variable domain (missing parts from reference TRBV5-1 and TRBJ2-5): KAGVTQTPRYLIKTRGQQVTLSCSPISGHRSVSWYQQTPGQGLQFLFEYFSETQRNKGNFPGRFSGRQFSNSRSEMNVSTLELGDSALYLCASSPTGTRKETQYFGPGTRLLVL.